This TCR beta chain was sequenced in a study of T cell responses to AZD1222 COVID-19 vaccine. Study findings and constraints: After the peak T cell response, and only then, were repertoires sampled.

The ends were cut back, 4 bases at V and 4 bases at J, with 16 bases in the middle. CDR3 length: 15 residues. The V gene's germline CDR1 is LNHDA and CDR2 SQIVND (reference sequence). With regard to this clone: Its antigen is currently unknown.

Generated by immunoSEQ multiplex PCR, the TCRdb table keeps only in-frame clones and is missing some. The profile covers about 94,000 clones, with 85% appearing a single time and 4.5% taken by the ten largest. The source material was peripheral blood, sampled 28 days after the second AZD1222 dose. The TCR sequence derives from an adult who received the AZD1222 COVID-19 vaccine. The genes are TRBV19 and TRBJ1-2; possible D gene TRBD1, 6 bases. The CDR3 DNA reads as TGTGCCAGTAGTAACGACAGGTTGAGCGGCTATGGCTACACCTTC. Protein product: CASSNDRLSGYGYTF.